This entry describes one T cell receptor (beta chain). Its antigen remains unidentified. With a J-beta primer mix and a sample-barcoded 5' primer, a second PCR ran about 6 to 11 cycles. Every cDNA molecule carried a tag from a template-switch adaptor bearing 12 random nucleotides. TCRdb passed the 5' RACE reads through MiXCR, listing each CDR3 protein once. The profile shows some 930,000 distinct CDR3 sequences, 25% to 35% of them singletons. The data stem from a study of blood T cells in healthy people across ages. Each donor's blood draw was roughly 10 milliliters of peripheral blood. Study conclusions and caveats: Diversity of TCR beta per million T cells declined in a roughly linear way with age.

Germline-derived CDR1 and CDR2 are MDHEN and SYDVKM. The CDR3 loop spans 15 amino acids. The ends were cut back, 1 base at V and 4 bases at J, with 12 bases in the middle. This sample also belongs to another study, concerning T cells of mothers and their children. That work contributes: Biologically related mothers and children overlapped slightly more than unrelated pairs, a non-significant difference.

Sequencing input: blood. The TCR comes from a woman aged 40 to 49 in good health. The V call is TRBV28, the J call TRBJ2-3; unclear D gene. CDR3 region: CASSLSGRRADTQYF. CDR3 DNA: TGTGCCAGCAGTTTATCAGGACGAAGAGCAGATACGCAGTATTTT.